The 9 T cell receptor beta chains reported below all come from one sample, sequenced in a study of CD4+ T cells in melanoma. Some clones are missing from TCRdb's copy, which holds only in-frame ones; the method was immunoSEQ multiplex PCR. The profile shows 13,000 or so clones, approximately 73% of them singletons. The source material was cells from a culture (not recorded whether cultured in vitro). The receptor set was obtained from a human donor with melanoma.

This sequence joins TRBV7-3 and TRBJ2-1; 9 bases align to TRBD2. V trimming: 5 bases; J trimming: 7 bases; junction bases outside the gene matches: 15. Germline CDR1 and CDR2: SGHTA and FQGTGA. This CDR3 comprises 17 residues. The CDR3 DNA follows: TGTGCCAGCAGCCCAAGGTCGGCGGGGGGGCTCTCGAATGAGCAGTTCTTC. Translation: CASSPRSAGGLSNEQFF.

This clone has just a few counts. The chain uses TRBV11-1 and TRBJ2-6; tentative D call: TRBD2 (6 bases). Germline V lookup: CDR1 SGHAT, CDR2 FQDESV (reference sequence). Deletions cut 1 base from V and 4 bases from J, with 17 bases between. The CDR3 has 18 residues. CDR3 in amino acids: CASSLGPFGGSGANVLTF. The CDR3 nucleotides read TGTGCCAGCAGCTTAGGACCATTCGGGGGATCCGGGGCCAACGTCCTGACTTTC.

The CDR3 is CALTDGGQETQYF. The CDR3 DNA reads as TGTGCCTTAACCGACGGAGGCCAAGAGACCCAGTACTTC. V usage is TRBV30 and J usage is TRBJ2-5, with a weak D call TRBD2 (5 bases). Looked up from germline, CDR1 is GTSNPN and CDR2 is SVGIG (reference sequence). The CDR3 is 13 amino acids. The V end was cut by 7 bases, the J end by 1 base, with 13 bases between. The variable domain in full, completed from reference TRBV30 and TRBJ2-5, reads SQTIHQWPATLVQPVGSPLSLECTVEGTSNPNLYWYRQAAGRGLQLLFYSVGIGQISSEVPQNLSASRPQDRQFILSSKKLLLSDSGFYLCALTDGGQETQYFGPGTRLLVL.

The rearrangement joins TRBV11-2 to TRBJ1-3; 9 nucleotides line up with TRBD1. The CDR3 consists of 16 residues. V lost 5 bases, J lost 4 bases, and 9 bases stayed unmatched. Germline V gene data show CDR1 as SGHAT and CDR2 as FQNNGV. The CDR3 protein is CASSLFTGGAGNTIYF. The DNA of the CDR3 is TGTGCCAGCAGCCTATTTACAGGGGGCGCGGGAAACACCATATATTTT.

This chain links TRBV7-9 with TRBJ2-5; D not certain. This CDR3 has 15 amino acids. V lost 4 bases and J 1 base, leaving 13 bases between the germline ends. The germline CDR1 and CDR2 sequences are SEHNR and FQNEAQ (reference sequence). Here the CDR3 reads CASSSGDWIQETQYF. CDR3 in DNA: TGTGCCAGCAGCTCCGGCGACTGGATCCAAGAGACCCAGTACTTC. The full variable domain, completed using reference TRBV7-9 and TRBJ2-5, is DTGVSQNPRHKITKRGQNVTFRCDPISEHNRLYWYRQTLGQGPEFLTYFQNEAQLEKSRLLSDRFSAERPKGSFSTLEIQRTEQGDSAMYLCASSSGDWIQETQYFGPGTRLLVL.

The V and J genes are TRBV19 and TRBJ1-6, with 9 bases that match TRBD1. The CDR3 sequence is 17 residues long. The germline V gene has CDR1 LNHDA and CDR2 SQIVND (reference sequence). Trimming at V came to 0 bases and at J to 7 bases, leaving 7 bases not matched to a gene. CDR3 sequence: CASSIDLADRGNSPLHF. The CDR3 nucleotides read TGTGCCAGTAGTATAGATTTGGCGGACAGGGGAAATTCACCCCTCCACTTT.

The CDR3 region has the DNA TGTGCCAGCAGCTCGACGACCCACTACGCGGGCACTGAAGCTTTCTTT. Amino acids: CASSSTTHYAGTEAFF. The chain links TRBV5-6 to TRBJ1-1; D not resolved. Germline CDR1 and CDR2: SGHDT and YYEEEE. The CDR3 consists of 16 residues. V lost 3 bases, J lost 4 bases, and 19 bases lay in between.

The genes are TRBV18 and TRBJ1-4; 7 nucleotides align to TRBD1. The CDR3 sequence is 14 residues long. Germline V gene sequence: CDR1 KGHSH, CDR2 LQKENI. J lost 6 bases, V lost 3 bases, and 4 bases had no gene match. The CDR3 DNA is TGTGCCAGCTCACCTGCAGGGGGTTATGAAAAACTGTTTTTT. Protein sequence: CASSPAGGYEKLFF.

The rearrangement links TRBV6-5 to TRBJ2-5; possible D gene TRBD1, 5 bases. This CDR3 has 15 amino acids. The germline V and J ends were trimmed by 2 bases and 4 bases, with 14 bases remaining between them. Germline assignment: CDR1 MNHEY and CDR2 SVGAGI. The CDR3 protein is CASSYPQGAIETQYF. The CDR3 DNA reads TGTGCCAGCAGTTACCCCCAGGGTGCGATAGAGACCCAGTACTTC.